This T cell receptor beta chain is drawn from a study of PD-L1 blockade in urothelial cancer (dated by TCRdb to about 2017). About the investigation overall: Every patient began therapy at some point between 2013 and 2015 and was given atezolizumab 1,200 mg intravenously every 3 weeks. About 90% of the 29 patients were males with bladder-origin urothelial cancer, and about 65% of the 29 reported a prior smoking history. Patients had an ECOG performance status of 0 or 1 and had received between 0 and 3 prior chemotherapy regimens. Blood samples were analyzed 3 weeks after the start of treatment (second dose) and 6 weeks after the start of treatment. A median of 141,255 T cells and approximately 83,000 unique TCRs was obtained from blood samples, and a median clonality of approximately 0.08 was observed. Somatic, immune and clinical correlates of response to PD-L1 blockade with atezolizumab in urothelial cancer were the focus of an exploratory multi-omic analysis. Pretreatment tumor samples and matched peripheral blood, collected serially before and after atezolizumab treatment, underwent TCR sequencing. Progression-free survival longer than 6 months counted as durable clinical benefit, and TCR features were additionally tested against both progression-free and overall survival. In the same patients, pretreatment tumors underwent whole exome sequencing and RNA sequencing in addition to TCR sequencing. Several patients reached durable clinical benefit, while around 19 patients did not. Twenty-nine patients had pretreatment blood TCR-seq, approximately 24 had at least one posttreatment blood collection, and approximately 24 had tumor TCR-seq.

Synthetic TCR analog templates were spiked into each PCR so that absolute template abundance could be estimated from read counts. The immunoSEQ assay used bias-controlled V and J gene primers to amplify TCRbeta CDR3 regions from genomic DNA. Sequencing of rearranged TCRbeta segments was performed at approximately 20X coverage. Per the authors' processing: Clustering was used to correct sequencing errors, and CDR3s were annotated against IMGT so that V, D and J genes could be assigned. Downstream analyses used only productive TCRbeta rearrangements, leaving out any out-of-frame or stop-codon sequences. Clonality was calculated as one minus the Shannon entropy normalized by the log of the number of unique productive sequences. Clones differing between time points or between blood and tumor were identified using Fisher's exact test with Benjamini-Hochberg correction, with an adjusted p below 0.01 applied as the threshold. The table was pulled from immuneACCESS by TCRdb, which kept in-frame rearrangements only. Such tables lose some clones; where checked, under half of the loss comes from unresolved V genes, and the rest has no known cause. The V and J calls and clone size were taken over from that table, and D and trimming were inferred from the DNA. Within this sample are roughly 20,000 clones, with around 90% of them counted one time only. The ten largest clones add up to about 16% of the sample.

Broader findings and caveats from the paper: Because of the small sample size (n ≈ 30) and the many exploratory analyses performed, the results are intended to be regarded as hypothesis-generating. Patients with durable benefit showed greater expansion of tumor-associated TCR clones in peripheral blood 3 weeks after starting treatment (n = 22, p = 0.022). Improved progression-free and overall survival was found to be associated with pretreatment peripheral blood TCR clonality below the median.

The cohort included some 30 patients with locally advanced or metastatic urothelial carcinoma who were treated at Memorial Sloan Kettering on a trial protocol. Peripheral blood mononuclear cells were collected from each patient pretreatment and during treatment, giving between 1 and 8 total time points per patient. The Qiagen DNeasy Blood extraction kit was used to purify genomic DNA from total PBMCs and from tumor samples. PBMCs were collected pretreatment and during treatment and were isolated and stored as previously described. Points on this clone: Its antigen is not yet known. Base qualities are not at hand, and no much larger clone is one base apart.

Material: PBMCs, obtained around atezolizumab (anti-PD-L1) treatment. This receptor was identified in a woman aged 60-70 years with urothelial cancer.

The CDR3 has the sequence CASSEWRGRRGYEQYF. The nucleotides read TGTGCCAGCAGTGAATGGAGGGGGCGCCGGGGCTACGAGCAGTACTTC. The V and J segments used are TRBV6-1 and TRBJ2-7, with TRBD1 as a weak D call on 7 bases. The CDR3, from cysteine to phenylalanine, totals 16 residues. The sequence is cut down to CDR3 DNA, 48 bases in frame from base 1. The germline V gene specifies MNHNS as CDR1 and SASEGT as CDR2. V drops 2 bases and J drops 3 bases, leaving 17 bases in between.